Detailed here is one T cell receptor (beta chain). Its antigen remains unknown. This sample stems from a study of regulatory T cells in long-lasting Graves disease. The study's findings and limits: TRBV28, TRBJ1-2 and TRBJ2-5 were segments that persistent disease favored. Whereas new patients shared 966 public clonotypes, persistent patients shared more, at some 2,700.

CDR3 size: 14 residues. V lost 4 bases to trimming and J lost 2 bases; unmatched junction nucleotides: 1. Germline V CDR1 and CDR2: MNHEY, SVGAGI. The time point was: newly diagnosed GD, antithyroid drugs for less than 3 months. PBMC-derived RNA was used for the TCR library. With EDTA tubes as the receptacles, about 9 milliliters of peripheral blood were drawn. In building TCR beta libraries, iRepertoire HTBI primers were used together with Arm-PCR of CDR3 regions. MiXCR, run by TCRdb on the multiplex PCR reads, gives a single entry per CDR3 protein. The sample records roughly 530,000 distinct CDR3 sequences, roughly 15% being singletons. These same data were also listed under a study on T cells in Graves' hyperthyroidism and ophthalmopathy.

The specimen comprised peripheral blood mononuclear cells (PBMCs), sampled at new diagnosis, from a patient treated with antithyroid drugs. This sequence originates from a woman aged 35-65 years with Graves disease. The gene calls are TRBV6-5 and TRBJ2-3; TRBD2 agrees at 9 bases. The CDR3 DNA reads as TGTGCCAGCAGTTTAGCGGGGGTCACAGATACGCAGTATTTT. Translating gives CASSLAGVTDTQYF.